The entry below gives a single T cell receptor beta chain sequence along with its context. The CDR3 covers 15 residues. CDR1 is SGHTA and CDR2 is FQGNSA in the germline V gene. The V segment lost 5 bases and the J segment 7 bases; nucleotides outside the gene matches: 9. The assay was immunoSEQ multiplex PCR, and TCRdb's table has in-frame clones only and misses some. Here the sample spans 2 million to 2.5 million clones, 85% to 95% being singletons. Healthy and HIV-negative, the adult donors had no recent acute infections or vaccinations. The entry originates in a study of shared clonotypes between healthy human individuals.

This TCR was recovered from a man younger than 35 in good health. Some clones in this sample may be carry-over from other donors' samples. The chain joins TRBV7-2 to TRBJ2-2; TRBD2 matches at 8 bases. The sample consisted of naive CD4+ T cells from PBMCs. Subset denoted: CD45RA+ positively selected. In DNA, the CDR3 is TGTGCCAGCAGCCTATCGGCCGGGAGGGGCGGGGAGCTGTTTTTT. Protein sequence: CASSLSAGRGGELFF.